This is a list of T cell receptor beta chains from one sample in a study of control samples from healthy donors and cancer patients. The assay was immunoSEQ multiplex PCR, and TCRdb's table has in-frame clones only and misses some. This sample's clone table lists about 200,000 clones. Material: blood. The source of these receptors is a woman younger than 45 in good health. The CDR3 runs from the conserved cysteine through the conserved F or W. A D gene is named only where the DNA matches it firmly.

V,D,J,DNA,CDR3
TRBV6-1,NA,TRBJ1-2,TGTGCCAGCAGTGAAGTTCGGGGGGACTATGGCTACACCTTC,CASSEVRGDYGYTF
TRBV18,NA,TRBJ2-7,TGTGCCAGCTCACCACTGTCGGGGACGAGCTCCTACGAGCAGTACTTC,CASSPLSGTSSYEQYF
TRBV28,NA,TRBJ1-2,TGTGCCAGCAGTTTGGGGGACGGAAACTATGGCTACACCTTC,CASSLGDGNYGYTF
TRBV7-2,TRBD1,TRBJ1-5,TGTGCCAGCAGCATATGGACAGGCAGGGGGCCCCAGCATTTT,CASSIWTGRGPQHF
TRBV11-1,NA,TRBJ2-2,TGTGCCAGCAGCCAAGCGCCACACCTGAACACCGGGGAGCTGTTTTTT,CASSQAPHLNTGELFF
TRBV14,NA,TRBJ1-2,TGTGCCAGCAGCCAAGAAGCAGGGAGGTACTATGGCTACACCTTC,CASSQEAGRYYGYTF
TRBV7-3,NA,TRBJ1-1,TGTGCCAGCAGCCTCCAATACGGGGACGTTGAAGCTTTCTTT,CASSLQYGDVEAFF
TRBV24-1,NA,TRBJ2-1,TGTGCCACCAGTGATTTGGGGGACAATGAGCAGTTCTTC,CATSDLGDNEQFF
TRBV18,NA,TRBJ1-1,TGTGCCAGCTCACCGACATTGAGGGGTTCCCTGAACACTGAAGCTTTCTTT,CASSPTLRGSLNTEAFF
TRBV18,NA,TRBJ2-5,TGTGCCAGCTCGCCTATACGGTCCGGCGCCAAAGAGATCCAGTACTTC,CASSPIRSGAKEIQYF
TRBV29-1,TRBD1,TRBJ1-2,TGCAGCGCCGGACAGGGGTCCTATGGCTACACCTTC,CSAGQGSYGYTF
TRBV9,NA,TRBJ1-2,TGTGCCAGCAGCCAACCCGGACAGAACTATGGCTACACCTTC,CASSQPGQNYGYTF
TRBV6-5,TRBD1,TRBJ2-7,TGTGCCGCCTGGCGACAGGGCCCCTACGAGCAGTACTTC,CAAWRQGPYEQYF
TRBV6-5,NA,TRBJ2-6,TGTGCCAGCAGTTACGGGCAGGGGAGGGCAGTCGTCCTGACTTTC,CASSYGQGRAVVLTF
TRBV28,NA,TRBJ1-2,TGTGCCAGCAGTGGGAGACCCTATGGCTACACCTTC,CASSGRPYGYTF
TRBV18,NA,TRBJ1-3,TGTGCCAGCTCACCAACGGCCGAAAGCTCTGGAAACACCATATATTTT,CASSPTAESSGNTIYF
TRBV6-5,NA,TRBJ2-7,TGTGCCAGCAGCGGTATAGGTTACGAGCAGTACTTC,CASSGIGYEQYF
TRBV6-1,NA,TRBJ1-5,TGTGCCAGCAGTGAAAATTACCGACAGTCGAGCCAGCCCCAGCATTTT,CASSENYRQSSQPQHF
TRBV5-6,TRBD2,TRBJ2-5,TGTGCCAGCAGCTTGCGCGGGGGGGCCCAAGAGACCCAGTACTTC,CASSLRGGAQETQYF
TRBV7-2,NA,TRBJ2-5,TGTGCCAGCAGCTTAGAAACCCAGCAGAAGACCCAGTACTTC,CASSLETQQKTQYF
TRBV27,TRBD1,TRBJ1-1,TGTGCCAGCAGTATCCGGGACAGCCTTCGTACTGAAGCTTTCTTT,CASSIRDSLRTEAFF
TRBV6-4,NA,TRBJ1-6,TGTGCCAGCAGTGACCACAGGGATAATTCACCCCTCCACTTT,CASSDHRDNSPLHF